This T cell receptor (beta chain) was documented in a study of shared clonotypes between healthy human individuals. As to this clone: Antigen: not known.

Clones were read by immunoSEQ multiplex PCR, and TCRdb kept only the in-frame ones, dropping some. This table holds about 1,800,000 clones, just under 95% found once. Points from the study as a whole: Shared clonotypes: about 5.3% naive CD4, about 3.5% naive CD8, less than 2.5% memory CD4, approximately 0.41% memory CD8. Large sequencing depth failed to make sorted-subset sequencing complete, rarefaction showed.

Naive CD8 cells were CD45RO-negative, positively selected for CCR7, excluding terminally differentiated effector memory CD45RA+ cells. Sequenced: naive CD8+ T cells sorted from blood. The sequence came from a young man in good health.

The chain's CDR3 is CASSVTGELFF. CDR3 nucleotides: TGTGCCAGCAGCGTCACCGGGGAGCTGTTTTTT. This chain uses TRBV2 with TRBJ2-2; D is ambiguous. Germline V gene sequence: CDR1 SNHLY, CDR2 FYNNEI. The CDR3 runs 11 residues. Trimming cost V 6 bases and J 4 bases, with 3 bases left between them. Full variable domain (remainder filled in from reference TRBV2 and TRBJ2-2): EPEVTQTPSHQVTQMGQEVILRCVPISNHLYFYWYRQILGQKVEFLVSFYNNEISEKSEIFDDQFSVERPDGSNFTLKIRSTKLEDSAMYFCASSVTGELFFGEGSRLTVL.